This is a list of T cell receptor beta chains from one sample in a study of vaccination and CD4 T cells after COVID-19. TCRdb processed the PCR reads anew with MiXCR; each CDR3 protein has one entry. The sample has about 12,000 distinct CDR3 sequences, roughly 48% seen once. Their recognized antigens are unknown. The sequencing sample was made of CD4+ T cells from blood, cultured in vitro. Every receptor here comes from a human donor who had recovered from COVID-19. Each CDR3 is given with its conserved first and last residue. D genes are given only for firm matches. Expanded clones are given a class, and other clones once, few, many or no size at all.

CDR3 DNA	CDR3 protein	J gene	clone size	D gene	V gene
TGCAGTGCTAACAGGGGGCCGGGGACCCAGTACTTC	CSANRGPGTQYF	TRBJ2-5	NA	TRBD1	TRBV20-1
TGTGCCAGCAGCTTAGGTAGCGGAGTCTCCTACGAGCAGTACTTC	CASSLGSGVSYEQYF	TRBJ2-7	few	NA	TRBV7-2
TGTGCCAGCAGTTACTCAGGAGATACGCAGTATTTT	CASSYSGDTQYF	TRBJ2-3	NA	NA	TRBV6-5
TGTGCCGGCGGCCAGAGCGACTGGAGGAATAACACCGGGGAGCTGTTTTTT	CAGGQSDWRNNTGELFF	TRBJ2-2	NA	NA	TRBV11-3
TGTGCCAGCAGCTCGACAGGGAGGAACACCGGGGAGCTGTTTTTT	CASSSTGRNTGELFF	TRBJ2-2	NA	TRBD1	TRBV6-2/TRBV6-3
TGTGCCAGCAGCCAAGATCAAACGACAGAGACAACTTCAGATACGCAGTATTTT	CASSQDQTTETTSDTQYF	TRBJ2-3	NA	NA	TRBV4-2
TGTGCCAGTAGTATTGGGACCTCCCTTTATCAGCCCCAGCATTTT	CASSIGTSLYQPQHF	TRBJ1-5	NA	NA	TRBV19
TGTGCCAGCAGCTATTTAGCGGGAGGGGCGGAGACCCAGTACTTC	CASSYLAGGAETQYF	TRBJ2-5	NA	TRBD2	TRBV7-2
TGTGCCAGCAGTGGACGGGGTACTGAAGCTTTCTTT	CASSGRGTEAFF	TRBJ1-1	few	NA	TRBV2
TGCAGTGCTAGAGATTTTGGGGGCCCGAAAGTGAACACTGAAGCTTTCTTT	CSARDFGGPKVNTEAFF	TRBJ1-1	NA	NA	TRBV20-1
TGTGCCAGCAAGAGACCGTCTGGAAACACCATATATTTT	CASKRPSGNTIYF	TRBJ1-3	NA	NA	TRBV6-1
TGTGCCAGCAGCGGGACAGGGACCTCGAACTATGGCTACACCTTC	CASSGTGTSNYGYTF	TRBJ1-2	NA	TRBD1	TRBV7-9
TGTGCCACCAGTGGAACAGGGTCTGGGGACACTGAAGCTTTCTTT	CATSGTGSGDTEAFF	TRBJ1-1	NA	NA	TRBV24-1
TGCGCCAGCAGCTTGGGCCTTGGGGGAGGCACAGATACGCAGTATTTT	CASSLGLGGGTDTQYF	TRBJ2-3	few	NA	TRBV5-1
TGCAGTGCTAGATCCTCCGCGTTTTTTGCCAAAAACATTCAGTACTTC	CSARSSAFFAKNIQYF	TRBJ2-4	NA	NA	TRBV20-1
TGCGCCAGCAGCCGAACGACAGGGCAGGAGACCCAGTACTTC	CASSRTTGQETQYF	TRBJ2-5	few	TRBD1	TRBV5-1
TGTGCCTGGAGTCTTACGGGACTAGCGAGCACAGATACGCAGTATTTT	CAWSLTGLASTDTQYF	TRBJ2-3	NA	TRBD2	TRBV30
TGTGCCAGCAGTGACGGGGACAGGAGCCCTTCTAATTCCTACGAGCAGTACTTC	CASSDGDRSPSNSYEQYF	TRBJ2-7	few	TRBD1	TRBV6-4
TGTGCCAGCAGTCCCAATAGCGGGAGTCCCTACGAGCAGTACTTC	CASSPNSGSPYEQYF	TRBJ2-7	NA	TRBD2	TRBV12-3/TRBV12-4
TGCAGTGCGAAGATAGGTGGGGGACACGGGTATCAGCCCCAGCATTTT	CSAKIGGGHGYQPQHF	TRBJ1-5	few	NA	TRBV20-1
TGTGCCAGCAGCCCTCTGGTTGAAGCTTTCTTT	CASSPLVEAFF	TRBJ1-1	NA	NA	TRBV7-9
TGTGCCTGGAGTAACCCGACTAGCGGGGGCCAAGAGACCCAGTACTTC	CAWSNPTSGGQETQYF	TRBJ2-5	once	TRBD2	TRBV30
TGCAGTGCTAGAGACTATAAAAGAGCCGGGACGGATTACAATGAGCAGTTCTTC	CSARDYKRAGTDYNEQFF	TRBJ2-1	NA	NA	TRBV20-1
TGTGCCACCTCAAGGGCCGGGAGTAAGTCCTACGAGCAGTACTTC	CATSRAGSKSYEQYF	TRBJ2-7	NA	NA	TRBV27
TGTGCCAGCAGTGATGGGACAGGGGGCACCTACGAGCAGTACTTC	CASSDGTGGTYEQYF	TRBJ2-7	NA	TRBD1	TRBV6-1